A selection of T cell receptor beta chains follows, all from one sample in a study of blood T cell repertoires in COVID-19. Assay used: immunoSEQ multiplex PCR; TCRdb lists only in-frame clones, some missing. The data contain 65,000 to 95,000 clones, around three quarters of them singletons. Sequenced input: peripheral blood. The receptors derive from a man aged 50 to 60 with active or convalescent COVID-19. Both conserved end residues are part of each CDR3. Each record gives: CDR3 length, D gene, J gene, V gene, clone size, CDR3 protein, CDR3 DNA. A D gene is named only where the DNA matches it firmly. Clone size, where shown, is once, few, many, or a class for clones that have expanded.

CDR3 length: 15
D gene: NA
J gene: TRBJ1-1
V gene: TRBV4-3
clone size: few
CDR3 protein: CASSHLVRGGTEAFF
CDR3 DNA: TGCGCCAGCAGCCACTTGGTACGGGGTGGCACTGAAGCTTTCTTT

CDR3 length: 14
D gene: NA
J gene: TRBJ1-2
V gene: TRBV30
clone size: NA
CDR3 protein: CAWSPAVRVYGYTF
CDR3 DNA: TGTGCCTGGAGCCCTGCCGTGAGAGTCTATGGCTACACCTTC

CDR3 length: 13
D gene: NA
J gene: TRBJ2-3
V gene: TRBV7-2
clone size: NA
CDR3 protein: CARGGASTDTQYF
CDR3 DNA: TGTGCCAGGGGGGGTGCTAGCACAGATACGCAGTATTTT

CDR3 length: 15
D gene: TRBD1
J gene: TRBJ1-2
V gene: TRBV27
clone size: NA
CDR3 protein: CASSLLGQGAGGYTF
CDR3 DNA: TGTGCCAGCAGTTTATTGGGACAGGGGGCGGGTGGCTACACCTTC

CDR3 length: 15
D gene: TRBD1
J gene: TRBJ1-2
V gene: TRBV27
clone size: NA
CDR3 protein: CASSMMGQGRHGYTF
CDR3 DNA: TGTGCCAGCAGTATGATGGGACAGGGGAGGCATGGCTACACCTTC

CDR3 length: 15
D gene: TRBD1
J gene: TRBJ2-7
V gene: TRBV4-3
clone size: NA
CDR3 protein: CASSQAAGQGGEQYF
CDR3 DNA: TGCGCCAGCAGCCAAGCCGCCGGACAGGGGGGCGAGCAGTACTTC

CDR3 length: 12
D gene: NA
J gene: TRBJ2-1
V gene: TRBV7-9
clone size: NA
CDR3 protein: CASGGATNEQFF
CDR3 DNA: TGTGCCAGCGGCGGAGCTACCAATGAGCAGTTCTTC

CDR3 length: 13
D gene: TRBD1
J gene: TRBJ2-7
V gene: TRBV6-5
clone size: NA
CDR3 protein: CASTGTGRYEQYF
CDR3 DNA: TGTGCCAGCACCGGGACAGGGAGGTACGAGCAGTACTTC

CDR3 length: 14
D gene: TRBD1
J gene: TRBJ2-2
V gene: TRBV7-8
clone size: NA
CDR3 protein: CASSGRDSTGELFF
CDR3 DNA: TGTGCCAGCAGCGGCCGGGACAGCACCGGGGAGCTGTTTTTT

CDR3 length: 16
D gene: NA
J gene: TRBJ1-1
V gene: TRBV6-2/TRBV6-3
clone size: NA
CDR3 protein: CASSYSMRTVDTEAFF
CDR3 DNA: TGTGCCAGCAGTTACTCGATGAGAACCGTGGACACTGAAGCTTTCTTT

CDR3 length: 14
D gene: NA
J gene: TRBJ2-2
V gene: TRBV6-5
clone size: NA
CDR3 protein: CASSYGPNTGELFF
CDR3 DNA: TGTGCCAGCAGTTATGGGCCGAACACCGGGGAGCTGTTTTTT

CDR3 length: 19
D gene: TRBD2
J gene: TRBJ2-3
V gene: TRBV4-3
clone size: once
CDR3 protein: CASSQEGTSGGASTDTQYF
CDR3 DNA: TGCGCCAGCAGCCAAGAGGGGACTAGCGGGGGGGCAAGCACAGATACGCAGTATTTT

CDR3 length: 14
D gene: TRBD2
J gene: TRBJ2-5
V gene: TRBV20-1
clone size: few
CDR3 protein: CSASVASGVETQYF
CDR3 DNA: TGCAGTGCTAGTGTTGCTAGCGGGGTTGAGACCCAGTACTTC

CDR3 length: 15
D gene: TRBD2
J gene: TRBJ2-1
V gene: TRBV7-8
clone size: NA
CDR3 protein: CASSLYLAGGYEQFF
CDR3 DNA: TGTGCCAGCAGCTTATACCTAGCGGGGGGGTATGAGCAGTTCTTC

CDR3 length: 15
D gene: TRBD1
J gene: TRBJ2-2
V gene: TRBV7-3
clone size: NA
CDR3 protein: CASSRGLGSAGELFF
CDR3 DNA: TGTGCCAGCAGCAGGGGGCTAGGATCGGCCGGGGAGCTGTTTTTT

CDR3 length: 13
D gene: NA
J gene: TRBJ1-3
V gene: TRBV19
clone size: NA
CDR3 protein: CASSPPDRDTIYF
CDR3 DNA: TGTGCCAGTAGTCCCCCCGACCGGGACACCATATATTTT

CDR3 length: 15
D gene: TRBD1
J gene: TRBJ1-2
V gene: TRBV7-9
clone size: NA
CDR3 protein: CASSLDRGVNYGYTF
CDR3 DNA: TGTGCCAGCAGCTTAGACAGGGGTGTCAACTATGGCTACACCTTC

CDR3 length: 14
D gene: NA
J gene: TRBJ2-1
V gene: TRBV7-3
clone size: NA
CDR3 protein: CASSYEGGNNEQFF
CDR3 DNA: TGTGCCAGCAGCTATGAGGGGGGGAACAATGAGCAGTTCTTC

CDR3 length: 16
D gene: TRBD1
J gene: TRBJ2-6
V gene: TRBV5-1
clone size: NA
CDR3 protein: CASSLLDRAGANVLTF
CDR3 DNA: TGCGCCAGCAGCTTGCTGGACAGGGCTGGGGCCAACGTCCTGACTTTC

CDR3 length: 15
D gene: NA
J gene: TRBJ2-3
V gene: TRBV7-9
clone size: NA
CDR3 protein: CASTQGTGEADTQYF
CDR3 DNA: TGTGCCAGCACCCAAGGAACAGGGGAGGCAGATACGCAGTATTTT

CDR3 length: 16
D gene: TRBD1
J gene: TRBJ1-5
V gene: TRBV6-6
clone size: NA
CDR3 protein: CASSYGTVYSNQPQHF
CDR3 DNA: TGTGCCAGCAGTTACGGGACAGTTTATAGCAATCAGCCCCAGCATTTT

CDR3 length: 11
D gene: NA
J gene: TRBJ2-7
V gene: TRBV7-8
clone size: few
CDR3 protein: CASSFGLGTYF
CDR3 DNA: NA

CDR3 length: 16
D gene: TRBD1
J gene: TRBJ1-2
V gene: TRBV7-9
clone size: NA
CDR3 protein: CASSLARTGWEYGYTF
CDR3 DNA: TGTGCCAGCAGCTTAGCCAGGACAGGGTGGGAGTATGGCTACACCTTC

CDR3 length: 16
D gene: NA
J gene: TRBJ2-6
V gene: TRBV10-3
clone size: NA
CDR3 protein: CAISESGPPGANVLTF
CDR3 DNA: TGTGCCATCAGTGAGTCTGGGCCCCCTGGGGCCAACGTCCTGACTTTC

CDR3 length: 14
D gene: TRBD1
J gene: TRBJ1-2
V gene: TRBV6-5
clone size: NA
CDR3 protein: CASSYSTGNYGYTF
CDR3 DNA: TGTGCCAGCAGTTACTCGACAGGGAACTATGGCTACACCTTC

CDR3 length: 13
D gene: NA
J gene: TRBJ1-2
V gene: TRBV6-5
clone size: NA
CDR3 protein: CASRTSGGGGYTF
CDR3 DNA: TGTGCCAGCAGGACCAGTGGCGGCGGCGGCTACACCTTC

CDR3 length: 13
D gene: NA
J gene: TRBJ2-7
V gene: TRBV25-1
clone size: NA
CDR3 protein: CASTGGPAGEQYF
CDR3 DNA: TGTGCCAGCACTGGGGGCCCGGCGGGCGAGCAGTACTTC

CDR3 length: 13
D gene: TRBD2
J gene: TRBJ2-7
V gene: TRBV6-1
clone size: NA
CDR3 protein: CASSEVWLAGGYF
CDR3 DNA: TGTGCCAGCAGTGAAGTGTGGCTAGCGGGCGGCTACTTC

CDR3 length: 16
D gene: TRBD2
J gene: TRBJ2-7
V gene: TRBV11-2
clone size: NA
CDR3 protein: CASSLSASGRPHEQYF
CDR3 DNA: TGTGCCAGCAGCTTATCGGCTAGCGGTCGTCCCCACGAGCAGTACTTC

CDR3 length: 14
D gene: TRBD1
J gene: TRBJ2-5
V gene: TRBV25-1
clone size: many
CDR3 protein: CASSDPTGKETQYF
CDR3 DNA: TGTGCCAGCAGTGACCCGACAGGGAAAGAGACCCAGTACTTC

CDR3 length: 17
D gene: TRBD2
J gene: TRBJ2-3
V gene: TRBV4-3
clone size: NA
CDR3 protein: CASSSKVPSGGTDTQYF
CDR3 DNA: TGCGCCAGCAGCAGCAAGGTACCTAGCGGGGGGACAGATACGCAGTATTTT

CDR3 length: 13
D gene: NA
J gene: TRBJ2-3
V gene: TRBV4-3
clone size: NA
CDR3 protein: CASSHDRDKTQYF
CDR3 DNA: TGCGCCAGCAGCCATGACCGGGATAAAACGCAGTATTTT

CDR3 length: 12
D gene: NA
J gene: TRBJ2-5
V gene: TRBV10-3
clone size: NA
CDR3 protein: CAISDRVRAQYF
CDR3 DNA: TGTGCCATCAGTGACCGAGTGAGGGCCCAGTACTTC

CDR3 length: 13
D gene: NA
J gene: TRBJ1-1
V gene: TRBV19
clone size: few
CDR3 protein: CASSVAERTEAFF
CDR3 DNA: TGTGCCAGTAGTGTGGCGGAAAGGACTGAAGCTTTCTTT

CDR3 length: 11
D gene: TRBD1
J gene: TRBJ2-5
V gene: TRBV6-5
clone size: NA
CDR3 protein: CASSSTGTEYF
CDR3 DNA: TGTGCCAGCAGTTCCACCGGGACAGAGTACTTC

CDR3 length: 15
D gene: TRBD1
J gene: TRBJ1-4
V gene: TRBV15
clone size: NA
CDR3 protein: CATSRVGQGSEKLFF
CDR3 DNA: TGTGCCACCAGCAGAGTGGGACAGGGGAGCGAAAAACTGTTTTTT

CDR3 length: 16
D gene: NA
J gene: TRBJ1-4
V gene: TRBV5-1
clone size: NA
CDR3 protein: CASSPTGSRTNEKLFF
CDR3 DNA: TGCGCCAGCAGCCCCACAGGGTCGAGGACTAATGAAAAACTGTTTTTT

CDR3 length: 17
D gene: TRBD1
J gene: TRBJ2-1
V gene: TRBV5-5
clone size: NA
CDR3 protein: CASSSPGQGVQWDEQFF
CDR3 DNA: TGTGCCAGCAGCTCGCCGGGACAGGGGGTCCAATGGGATGAGCAGTTCTTC

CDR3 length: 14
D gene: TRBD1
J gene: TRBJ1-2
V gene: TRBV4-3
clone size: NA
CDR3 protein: CASSHKDRVGGYTF
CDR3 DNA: TGCGCCAGCAGCCACAAGGACAGGGTAGGGGGCTACACCTTC

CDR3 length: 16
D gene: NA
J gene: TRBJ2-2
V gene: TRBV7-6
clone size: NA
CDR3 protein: CASSRWDTEDTGELFF
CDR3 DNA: TGTGCCAGCAGCCGCTGGGACACCGAAGACACCGGGGAGCTGTTTTTT

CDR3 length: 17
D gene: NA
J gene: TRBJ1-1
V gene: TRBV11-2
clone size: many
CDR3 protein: CASSPGRGRGLDTEAFF
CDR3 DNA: TGTGCCAGCAGCCCCGGGAGGGGAAGAGGTTTGGACACTGAAGCTTTCTTT

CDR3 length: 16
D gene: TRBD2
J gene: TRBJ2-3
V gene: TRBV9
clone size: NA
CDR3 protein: CASSVGLAGDPDTQYF
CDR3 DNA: TGTGCCAGCAGCGTAGGGCTAGCGGGGGACCCGGATACGCAGTATTTT

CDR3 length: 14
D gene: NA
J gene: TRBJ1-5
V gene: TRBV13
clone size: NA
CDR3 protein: CASSLGGGNQPQHF
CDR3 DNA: TGTGCCAGCAGCTTAGGCGGGGGGAATCAGCCCCAGCATTTT

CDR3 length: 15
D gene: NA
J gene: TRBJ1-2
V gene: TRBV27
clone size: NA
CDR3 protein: CASTLGLGTNYGYTF
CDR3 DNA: TGTGCCAGCACCCTGGGGCTAGGGACTAACTATGGCTACACCTTC

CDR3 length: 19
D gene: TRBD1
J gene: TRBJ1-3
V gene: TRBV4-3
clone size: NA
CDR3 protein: CASSQAPSGTGGSGNTIYF
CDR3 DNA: TGCGCCAGCAGCCAAGCGCCCTCCGGGACAGGGGGTTCGGGAAACACCATATATTTT

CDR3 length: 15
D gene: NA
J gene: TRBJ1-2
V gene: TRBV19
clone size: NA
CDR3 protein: CASSIDRGQYYGYTF
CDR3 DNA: TGTGCCAGTAGTATAGATCGAGGACAGTACTATGGCTACACCTTC

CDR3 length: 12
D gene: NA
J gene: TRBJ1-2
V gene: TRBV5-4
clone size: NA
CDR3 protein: CASSKADYGYTF
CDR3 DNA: TGTGCCAGCAGTAAGGCGGACTATGGCTACACCTTC

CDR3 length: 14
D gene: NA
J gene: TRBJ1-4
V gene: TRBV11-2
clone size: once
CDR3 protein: CASRSRAMDEKLFF
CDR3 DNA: TGTGCCAGCAGATCGAGGGCCATGGATGAAAAACTGTTTTTT

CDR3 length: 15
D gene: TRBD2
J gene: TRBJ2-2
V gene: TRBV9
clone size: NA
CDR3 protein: CASSPSGGDTGELFF
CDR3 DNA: TGTGCCAGCAGCCCAAGCGGGGGGGACACCGGGGAGCTGTTTTTT

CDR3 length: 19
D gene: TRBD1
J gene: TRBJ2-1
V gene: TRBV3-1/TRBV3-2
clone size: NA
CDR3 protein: CASSQGQGRSRVKNNEQFF
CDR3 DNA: TGTGCCAGCAGCCAAGGACAGGGGAGATCTCGGGTCAAGAACAATGAGCAGTTCTTC

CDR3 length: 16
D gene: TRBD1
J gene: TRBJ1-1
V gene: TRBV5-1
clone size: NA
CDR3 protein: CASSLGQRTVNTEAFF
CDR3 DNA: TGCGCCAGCAGCCTGGGACAGCGTACCGTGAACACTGAAGCTTTCTTT

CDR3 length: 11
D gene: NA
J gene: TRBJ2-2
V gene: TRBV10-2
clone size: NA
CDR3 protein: CAIRNTGELFF
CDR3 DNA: TGCGCCATCCGTAACACCGGGGAGCTGTTTTTT

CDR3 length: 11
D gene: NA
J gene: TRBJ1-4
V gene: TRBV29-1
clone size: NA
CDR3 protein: CSVVTGEKLFF
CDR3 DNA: TGCAGCGTAGTCACAGGCGAAAAACTGTTTTTT

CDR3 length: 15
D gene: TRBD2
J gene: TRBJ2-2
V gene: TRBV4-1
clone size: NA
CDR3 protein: CASTPGLVASGELFF
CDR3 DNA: TGCGCCAGCACCCCGGGACTAGTAGCTTCCGGGGAGCTGTTTTTT

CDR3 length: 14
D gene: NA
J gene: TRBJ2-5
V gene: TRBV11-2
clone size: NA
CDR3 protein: CASSVSAGLQTQYF
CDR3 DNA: TGTGCCAGCAGCGTGAGTGCGGGATTGCAGACCCAGTACTTC

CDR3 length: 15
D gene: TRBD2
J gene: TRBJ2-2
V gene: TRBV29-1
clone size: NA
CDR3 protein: CSALLAGENTGELFF
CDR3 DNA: TGCAGCGCTCTACTAGCGGGGGAGAACACCGGGGAGCTGTTTTTT

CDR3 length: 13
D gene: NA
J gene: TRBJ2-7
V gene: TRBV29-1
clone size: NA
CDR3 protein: CSVGLRSSYEQYF
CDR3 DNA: TGCAGCGTTGGGCTCCGGAGCTCCTACGAGCAGTACTTC

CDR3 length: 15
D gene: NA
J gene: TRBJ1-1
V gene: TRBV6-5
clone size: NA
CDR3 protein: CASSRYKQENTEAFF
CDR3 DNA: TGTGCCAGCAGCCGATATAAACAGGAAAACACTGAAGCTTTCTTT

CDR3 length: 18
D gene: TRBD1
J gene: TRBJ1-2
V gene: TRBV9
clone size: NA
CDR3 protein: CASSPPPGQGGLNYGYTF
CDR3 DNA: TGTGCCAGCAGCCCACCTCCGGGACAGGGGGGGCTAAACTATGGCTACACCTTC

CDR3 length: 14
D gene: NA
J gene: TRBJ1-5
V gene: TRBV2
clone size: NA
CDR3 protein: CASSQQGDGQPQHF
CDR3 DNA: TGTGCCAGCAGTCAACAGGGAGATGGTCAGCCCCAGCATTTT